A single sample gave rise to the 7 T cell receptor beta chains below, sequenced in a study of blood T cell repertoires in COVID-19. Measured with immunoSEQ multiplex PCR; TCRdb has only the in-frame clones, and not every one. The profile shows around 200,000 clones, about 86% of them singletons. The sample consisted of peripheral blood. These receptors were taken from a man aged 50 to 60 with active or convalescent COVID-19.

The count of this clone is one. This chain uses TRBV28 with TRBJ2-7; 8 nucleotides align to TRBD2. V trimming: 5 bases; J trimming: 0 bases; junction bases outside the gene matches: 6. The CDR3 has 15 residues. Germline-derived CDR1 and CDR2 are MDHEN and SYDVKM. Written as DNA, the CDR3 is TGTGCCAGCAGTGCTAGCGGGTTTCGCTCCTACGAGCAGTACTTC. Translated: CASSASGFRSYEQYF.

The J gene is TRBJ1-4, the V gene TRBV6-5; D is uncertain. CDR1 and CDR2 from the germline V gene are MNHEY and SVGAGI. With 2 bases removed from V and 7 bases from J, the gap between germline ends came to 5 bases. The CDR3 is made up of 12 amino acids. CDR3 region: CASSYGPEKLFF. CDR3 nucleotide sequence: TGTGCCAGCAGTTACGGGCCTGAAAAACTGTTTTTT.

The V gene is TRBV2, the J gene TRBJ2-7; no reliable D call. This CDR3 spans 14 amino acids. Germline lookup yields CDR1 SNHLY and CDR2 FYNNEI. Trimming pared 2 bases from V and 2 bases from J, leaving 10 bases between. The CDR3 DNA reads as TGTGCCAGCAGTGAAATGGGCAGAACCTACGAGCAGTACTTC. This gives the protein CASSEMGRTYEQYF.

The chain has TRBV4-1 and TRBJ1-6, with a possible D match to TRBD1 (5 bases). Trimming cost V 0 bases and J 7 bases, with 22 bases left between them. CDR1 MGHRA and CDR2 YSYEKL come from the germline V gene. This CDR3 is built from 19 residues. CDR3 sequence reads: CASSQDGSYKGSDNSPLHF. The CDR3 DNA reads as TGCGCCAGCAGCCAAGATGGCTCTTACAAGGGGTCGGACAATTCACCCCTCCACTTT.

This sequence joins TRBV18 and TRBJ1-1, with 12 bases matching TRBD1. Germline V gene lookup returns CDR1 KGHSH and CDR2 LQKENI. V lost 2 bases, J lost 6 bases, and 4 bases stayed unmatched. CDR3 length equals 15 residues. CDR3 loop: CASSPSGTGGPEAFF. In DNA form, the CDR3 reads TGTGCCAGCTCACCATCGGGGACAGGGGGCCCTGAAGCTTTCTTT.

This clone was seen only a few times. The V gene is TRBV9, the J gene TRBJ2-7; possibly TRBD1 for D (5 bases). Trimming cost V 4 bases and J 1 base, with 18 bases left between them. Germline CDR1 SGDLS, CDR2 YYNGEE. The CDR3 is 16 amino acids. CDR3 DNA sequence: TGTGCCAGCAGCCCGGTGGGGCCCTCGAGATCCTACGAGCAGTACTTC. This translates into CASSPVGPSRSYEQYF.

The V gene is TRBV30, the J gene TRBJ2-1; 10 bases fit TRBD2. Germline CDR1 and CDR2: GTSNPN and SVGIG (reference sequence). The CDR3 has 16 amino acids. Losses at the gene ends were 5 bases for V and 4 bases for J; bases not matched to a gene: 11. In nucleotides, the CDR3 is TGTGCCTGGGAGGCCCCTAGCGGGGGAACTTACAATGAGCAGTTCTTC. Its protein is CAWEAPSGGTYNEQFF.